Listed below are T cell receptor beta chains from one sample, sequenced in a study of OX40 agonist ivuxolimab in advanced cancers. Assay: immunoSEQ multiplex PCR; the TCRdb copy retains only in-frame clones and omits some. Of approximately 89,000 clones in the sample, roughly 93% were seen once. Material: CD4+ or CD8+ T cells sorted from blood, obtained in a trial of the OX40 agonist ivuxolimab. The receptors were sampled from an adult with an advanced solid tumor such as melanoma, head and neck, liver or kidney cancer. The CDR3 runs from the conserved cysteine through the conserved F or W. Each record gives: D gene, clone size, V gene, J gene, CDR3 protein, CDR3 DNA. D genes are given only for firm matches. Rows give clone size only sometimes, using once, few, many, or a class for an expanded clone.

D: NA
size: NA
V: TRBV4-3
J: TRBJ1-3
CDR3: CASRRNPGNTIYF
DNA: TGCGCCAGCAGACGTAACCCCGGAAACACCATATATTTT

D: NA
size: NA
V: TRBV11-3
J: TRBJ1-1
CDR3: CASSLGSGEAFF
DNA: TGTGCCAGCAGCTTAGGTTCAGGGGAAGCTTTCTTT

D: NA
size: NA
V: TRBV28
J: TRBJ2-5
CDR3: CASTLGGETQYF
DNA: TGTGCCAGCACCCTAGGGGGAGAGACCCAGTACTTC

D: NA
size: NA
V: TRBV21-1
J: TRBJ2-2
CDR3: CASSKIPSGNTGELFF
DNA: TGTGCCAGCAGCAAAATCCCTAGCGGAAACACCGGGGAGCTGTTTTTT

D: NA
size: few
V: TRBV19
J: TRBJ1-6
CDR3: CASSIGQYNSPLHF
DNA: TGTGCCAGTAGTATCGGACAGTATAATTCACCCCTCCACTTT

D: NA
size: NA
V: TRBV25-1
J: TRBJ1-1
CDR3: CASSGQTGTEAFF
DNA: TGTGCCAGCAGTGGACAGACGGGGACTGAAGCTTTCTTT

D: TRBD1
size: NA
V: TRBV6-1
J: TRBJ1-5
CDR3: CASRGQGDNQPQHF
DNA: TGTGCCAGCAGGGGACAGGGTGACAATCAGCCCCAGCATTTT

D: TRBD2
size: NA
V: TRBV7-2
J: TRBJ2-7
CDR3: CASSFSGGGPYEQYF
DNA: TGTGCCAGCAGCTTCTCCGGCGGGGGGCCCTACGAGCAGTACTTC

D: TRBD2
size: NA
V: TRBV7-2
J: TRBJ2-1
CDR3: CASRQASGSYNEQFF
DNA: TGTGCCAGCAGACAAGCTAGCGGTTCTTACAATGAGCAGTTCTTC

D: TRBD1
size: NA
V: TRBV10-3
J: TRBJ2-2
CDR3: CASTGEPNTGELFF
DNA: TGTGCCAGCACAGGGGAGCCGAACACCGGGGAGCTGTTTTTT

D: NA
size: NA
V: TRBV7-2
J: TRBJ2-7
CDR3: CASSLRDISYEQYF
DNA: TGTGCCAGCAGCTTAAGGGACATCTCCTACGAGCAGTACTTC

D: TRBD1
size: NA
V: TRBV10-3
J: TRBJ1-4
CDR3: CAISDLQGGAKLFF
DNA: TGTGCCATCAGTGATCTCCAGGGGGGCGCAAAACTGTTTTTT

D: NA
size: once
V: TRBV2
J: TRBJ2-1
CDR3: CASSPTEINEQFF
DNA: TGTGCCAGCAGCCCAACTGAAATCAATGAGCAGTTCTTC

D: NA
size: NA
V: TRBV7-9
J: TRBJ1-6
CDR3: CASSHGGGGSPLHF
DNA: TGTGCCAGCAGTCACGGGGGAGGCGGTTCACCCCTCCACTTT